The subject of this entry is one T cell receptor (beta chain). Its target is not known. The data were taken from a study of cytomegalovirus exposure and HLA in healthy donors. As for the study in general: Researchers found that approximately 85% of some 400 genotyped donors fell within the Caucasian-associated ancestry cluster. Notes on the study in general: The study listed 164 cytomegalovirus-associated TCR beta chains. Per a later analysis, HLA-associated TCR beta chains showed more clonal expansion than other, equally common TCR beta chains.

The CDR3 sequence is 15 residues long. Trimming removed 5 bases at V and 3 bases at J, with 17 bases between. CDR1 is SEHNR, CDR2 FQNEAQ, per germline (reference sequence). The PCR ran on 60 Vbeta and 13 Jbeta primers. Assay used: immunoSEQ multiplex PCR; TCRdb lists only in-frame clones, some missing. The sample shows roughly 130,000 clones, roughly two thirds of them seen only once. The receptor comes from a man aged 25 to 40 in good health and CMV-seropositive. This chain uses TRBV7-9 with TRBJ2-7; D unresolved. Specimen: PBMCs. The CDR3 here is CASSPGSGRNYEQYF. CDR3 sequence (DNA): TGTGCCAGCAGCCCCGGGTCGGGTCGGAACTACGAGCAGTACTTC.